The 17 T cell receptor beta chains in this list originate from one sample, sequenced in a study of T cell changes during pregnancy in multiple sclerosis. Clones were sequenced by immunoSEQ multiplex PCR, and TCRdb holds only the in-frame ones, with some missing. The data hold approximately 80,000 clones, with just over 90% observed a single time. This sample comprised peripheral blood, obtained in the second trimester of pregnancy. The receptors shown here come from a female donor in good health, enrolled as a control in a pregnancy study.

The chain recombines TRBV7-9 with TRBJ1-1; perhaps TRBD1 as D (6 bases). From germline, CDR1 is SEHNR and CDR2 FQNEAQ (reference sequence). CDR3 length: 13 residues. V was shortened by 5 bases and J by 0 bases, with 7 bases between the two germline ends. The chain's CDR3 is CASSRQVNTEAFF. The CDR3 DNA is TGTGCCAGCAGCCGACAGGTGAACACTGAAGCTTTCTTT.

V usage is TRBV4-2 and J usage is TRBJ2-7; D ambiguous. CDR3 length: 14 amino acids. Deletions cut 4 bases from V and 0 bases from J, with 10 bases between. CDR1 is LGHNA, CDR2 YNFKEQ, per germline. The CDR3: CASSPRKSSYEQYF. In nucleotides, the CDR3 is TGTGCCAGCAGCCCCAGAAAAAGCTCCTACGAGCAGTACTTC.

The rearrangement joins TRBV4-3 to TRBJ2-4, with a possible D match to TRBD2 (5 bases). Germline V gives CDR1 LGHNA, CDR2 YSLEER. This CDR3 has 12 amino acids. Trimming shortened V by 1 base and J by 8 bases, and 6 bases separated the two germline ends. The CDR3 loop is CASSQARDIQYF. The CDR3 coding sequence is TGCGCCAGCAGCCAAGCGCGGGACATTCAGTACTTC.

This clone was detected only once. The chain has TRBV11-2 and TRBJ2-3; 9 bases map to TRBD2. Germline values: CDR1 SGHAT, CDR2 FQNNGV. The CDR3 spans 16 residues. V shed 3 bases, J shed 5 bases, and the junction held 9 bases outside the gene matches. The CDR3 loop is CASSFSFSGGGDTQYF. CDR3 sequence (DNA): TGTGCCAGCAGCTTCTCATTTAGCGGGGGTGGAGATACGCAGTATTTT.

The chain uses TRBV30 and TRBJ1-2; D might be TRBD1 (6 bases). Trimming stripped 3 bases from V and 8 bases from J, with 19 bases between. The CDR3 loop spans 14 amino acids. Germline CDR1 and CDR2: GTSNPN and SVGIG (reference sequence). The DNA for the CDR3 is TGTGCCTGGAGGAGGACAGAAATTCCTGAGGGCTACACCTTC. This codes for CAWRRTEIPEGYTF. Together with reference TRBV30 and TRBJ1-2, the CDR3 gives the full variable domain: SQTIHQWPATLVQPVGSPLSLECTVEGTSNPNLYWYRQAAGRGLQLLFYSVGIGQISSEVPQNLSASRPQDRQFILSSKKLLLSDSGFYLCAWRRTEIPEGYTFGSGTRLTVV.

The V call is TRBV18, the J call TRBJ2-7; 8 bases align to TRBD1. The junction had 9 bases not matched to a gene; V was cut back by 6 bases and J by 2 bases. Looked up from germline, CDR1 is KGHSH and CDR2 is LQKENI. CDR3 length: 15 amino acids. The CDR3 region is CASSPARDRPYEQYF. In DNA, the CDR3 is TGTGCCAGCTCCCCAGCACGGGACAGGCCCTACGAGCAGTACTTC.

The chain combines TRBV11-2 with TRBJ1-1; maybe TRBD1 (5 bases). CDR3 length: 13 amino acids. The germline V gene encodes CDR1 SGHAT and CDR2 FQNNGV. The germline V and J ends were trimmed by 5 bases and 4 bases, with 11 bases remaining between them. CDR3 protein: CASSLFGGTEAFF. Here the CDR3 DNA reads TGTGCCAGCAGCCTATTCGGGGGCACTGAAGCTTTCTTT. Full variable domain (remainder filled in from reference TRBV11-2 and TRBJ1-1): EAGVAQSPRYKIIEKRQSVAFWCNPISGHATLYWYQQILGQGPKLLIQFQNNGVVDDSQLPKDRFSAERLKGVDSTLKIQPAKLEDSAVYLCASSLFGGTEAFFGQGTRLTVV.

The J gene is TRBJ2-5, the V gene TRBV4-1; D might be TRBD2 (7 bases). The germline V and J ends were trimmed by 2 bases and 7 bases, with 26 bases remaining between them. The CDR3 loop spans 18 amino acids. CDR1 is MGHRA, CDR2 YSYEKL, per germline. Written as DNA, the CDR3 is TGCGCCAGCAGCCAATCCATCCGGGACCTAACTGGGGGGGCGACCCAGTACTTC. It specifies CASSQSIRDLTGGATQYF.

This clone was seen a single time. This chain links TRBV30 with TRBJ2-5, with 7 positions matching TRBD2. Germline CDR1 GTSNPN, CDR2 SVGIG (reference sequence). The CDR3 spans 15 residues. V shed 0 bases and J 1 base; nucleotides not matched to a gene: 5. For the CDR3, the DNA is TGTGCCTGGAGTGTAGGAGGGACTACCCAAGAGACCCAGTACTTC. It is translated as CAWSVGGTTQETQYF. Together with reference TRBV30 and TRBJ2-5, the CDR3 gives the full variable domain: SQTIHQWPATLVQPVGSPLSLECTVEGTSNPNLYWYRQAAGRGLQLLFYSVGIGQISSEVPQNLSASRPQDRQFILSSKKLLLSDSGFYLCAWSVGGTTQETQYFGPGTRLLVL.

This clone has only one observation. The chain carries TRBV11-3 and TRBJ1-1; no clear D gene. Germline V lookup: CDR1 SGHNT, CDR2 YENEEA. The CDR3 loop spans 14 amino acids. Trimming removed 1 base from V and 2 bases from J, with 8 bases in between. CDR3 protein: CASSLGNSNTEAFF. The CDR3 DNA reads as TGTGCCAGCAGCTTAGGGAACAGTAACACTGAAGCTTTCTTT.

The CDR3 nucleotides read TGTGCCAGCAGCTTATACTCAACGGGGGCGAACACCGGGGAGCTGTTTTTT. Its translation is CASSLYSTGANTGELFF. This chain links TRBV7-2 with TRBJ2-2, with D tentatively TRBD2 (6 bases). With 2 bases removed from V and 0 bases from J, the gap between germline ends came to 13 bases. The germline V gene encodes CDR1 SGHTA and CDR2 FQGNSA. This CDR3 is built from 17 residues.

This chain links TRBV19 with TRBJ1-2; no definite D call. Germline CDR1 is LNHDA and CDR2 is SQIVND (reference sequence). The CDR3 has 16 residues. V was cut by 7 bases and J by 8 bases, with 26 bases left in between. CDR3 in amino acids: CASTPGRQEPGGGYTF. The CDR3 DNA reads TGTGCCAGTACGCCAGGCAGGCAGGAGCCCGGCGGGGGCTACACCTTC.

The J gene is TRBJ2-3, the V gene TRBV2; D is unresolved. CDR1 is SNHLY, CDR2 FYNNEI, per germline. V lost 4 bases and J lost 0, with 8 bases in between. The CDR3 loop spans 14 amino acids. DNA for the CDR3: TGTGCCAGCAGTGCCTCGACAAGCACAGATACGCAGTATTTT. Translated, it gives CASSASTSTDTQYF.

The J gene is TRBJ2-5, the V gene TRBV9; maybe TRBD2 (7 bases). This CDR3 contains 17 residues. The germline V gene encodes CDR1 SGDLS and CDR2 YYNGEE. V shed 4 bases and J shed 7 bases, with 26 bases lying between them. The CDR3 sequence is CASSTHGGGDYPGTQYF. The CDR3 DNA follows: TGTGCCAGCAGCACTCACGGAGGGGGGGACTACCCGGGGACCCAGTACTTC.

The chain joins TRBV7-2 to TRBJ2-7; tentative D call: TRBD1 (5 bases). The CDR3 totals 13 residues. Germline assignment: CDR1 SGHTA and CDR2 FQGNSA. V was clipped by 5 bases and J by 3 bases, with 11 bases between them. The CDR3 sequence: CASSLGRVYEQYF. The DNA of the CDR3 is TGTGCCAGCAGCCTGGGCAGGGTCTACGAGCAGTACTTC.

V and J are TRBV4-1 and TRBJ1-5; 11 bases match TRBD1. The junction had 4 bases not matched to a gene; V was cut back by 0 bases and J by 0 bases. This CDR3 contains 18 residues. From germline, CDR1 is MGHRA and CDR2 YSYEKL. The CDR3 reads CASSQDPGTGGSNQPQHF. Written as DNA, the CDR3 is TGCGCCAGCAGCCAAGATCCAGGGACAGGGGGTAGCAATCAGCCCCAGCATTTT.

For the CDR3, the DNA is TGTGCCAGCAGCTTAGGGGGGTACACAGATACGCAGTATTTT. Translation: CASSLGGYTDTQYF. V usage is TRBV7-3 and J usage is TRBJ2-3; weak D call: TRBD2 (6 bases). The CDR3 covers 14 residues. V was pared by 2 bases and J by 2 bases, with 8 bases between. Germline V gene lookup returns CDR1 SGHTA and CDR2 FQGTGA.